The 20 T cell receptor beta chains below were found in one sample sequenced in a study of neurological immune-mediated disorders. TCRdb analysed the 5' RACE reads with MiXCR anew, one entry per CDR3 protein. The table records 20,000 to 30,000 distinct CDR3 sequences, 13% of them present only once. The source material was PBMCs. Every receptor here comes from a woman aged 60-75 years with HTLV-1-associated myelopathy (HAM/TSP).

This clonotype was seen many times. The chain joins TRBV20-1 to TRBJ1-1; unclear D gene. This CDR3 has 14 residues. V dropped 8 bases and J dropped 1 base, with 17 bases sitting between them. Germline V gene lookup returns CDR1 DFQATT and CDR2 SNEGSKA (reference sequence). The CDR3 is CSTQATRSNTEAFF. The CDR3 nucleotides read TGCAGTACGCAAGCGACCCGATCGAACACTGAAGCTTTCTTT.

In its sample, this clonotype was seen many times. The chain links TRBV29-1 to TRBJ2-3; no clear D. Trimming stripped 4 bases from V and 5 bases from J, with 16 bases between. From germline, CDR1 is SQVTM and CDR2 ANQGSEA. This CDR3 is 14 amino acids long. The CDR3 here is CSVAGSGSEDTQYF. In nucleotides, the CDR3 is TGCAGCGTTGCGGGTTCGGGTTCTGAAGATACGCAGTATTTT.

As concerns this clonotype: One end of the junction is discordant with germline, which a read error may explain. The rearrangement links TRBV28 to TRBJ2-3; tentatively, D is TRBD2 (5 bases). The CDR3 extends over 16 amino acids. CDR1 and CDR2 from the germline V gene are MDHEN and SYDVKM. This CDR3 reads CASSVMMTSSTDTQYF. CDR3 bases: TGTGCCAGCAGTGTCATGATGACGTCTAGCACAGATACTCAGTATTTT.

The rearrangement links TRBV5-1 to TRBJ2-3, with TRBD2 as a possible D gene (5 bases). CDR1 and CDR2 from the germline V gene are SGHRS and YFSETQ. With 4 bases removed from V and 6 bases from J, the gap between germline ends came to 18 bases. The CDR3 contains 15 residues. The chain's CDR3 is CASSPGKGMYDTQYF. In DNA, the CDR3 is TGCGCCAGCAGCCCGGGAAAGGGCATGTACGATACGCAGTATTTT.

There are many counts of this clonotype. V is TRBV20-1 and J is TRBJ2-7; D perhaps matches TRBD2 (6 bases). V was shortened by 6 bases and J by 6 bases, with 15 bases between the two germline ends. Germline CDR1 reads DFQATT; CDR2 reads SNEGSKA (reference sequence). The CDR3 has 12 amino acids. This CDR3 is CSAGREMGEQYF. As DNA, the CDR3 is TGCAGTGCCGGCCGGGAGATGGGCGAGCAGTACTTC.

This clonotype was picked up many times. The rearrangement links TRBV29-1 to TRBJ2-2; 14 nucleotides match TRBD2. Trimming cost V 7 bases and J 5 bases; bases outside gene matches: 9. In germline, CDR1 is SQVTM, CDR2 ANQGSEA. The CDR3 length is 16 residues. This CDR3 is CSDLSRLAGGTGELFF. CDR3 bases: TGCAGCGATCTCTCGAGACTAGCGGGAGGGACCGGGGAGCTGTTTTTT.

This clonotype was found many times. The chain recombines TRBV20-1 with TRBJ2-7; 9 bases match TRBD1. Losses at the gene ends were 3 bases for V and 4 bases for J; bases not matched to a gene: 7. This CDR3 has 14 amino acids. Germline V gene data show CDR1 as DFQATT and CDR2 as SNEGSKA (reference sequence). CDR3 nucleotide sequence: TGCAGTGCTAGTGGAGGACAGGGGCGATACGAGCAGTACTTC. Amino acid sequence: CSASGGQGRYEQYF.

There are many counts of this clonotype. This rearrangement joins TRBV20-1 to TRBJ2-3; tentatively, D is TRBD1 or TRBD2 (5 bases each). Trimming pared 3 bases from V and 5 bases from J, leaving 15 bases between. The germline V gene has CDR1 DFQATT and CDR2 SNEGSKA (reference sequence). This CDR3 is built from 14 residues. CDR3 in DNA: TGCAGTGCTAGGAGGGGCGTGCGCGGAGATACGCAGTATTTT. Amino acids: CSARRGVRGDTQYF.

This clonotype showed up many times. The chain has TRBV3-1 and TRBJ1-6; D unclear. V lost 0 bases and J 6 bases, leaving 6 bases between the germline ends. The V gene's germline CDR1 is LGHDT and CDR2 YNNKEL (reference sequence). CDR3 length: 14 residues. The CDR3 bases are TGTGCCAGCAGCCAAGAACGACTTAATTCACCCCTCCACTTT. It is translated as CASSQERLNSPLHF.

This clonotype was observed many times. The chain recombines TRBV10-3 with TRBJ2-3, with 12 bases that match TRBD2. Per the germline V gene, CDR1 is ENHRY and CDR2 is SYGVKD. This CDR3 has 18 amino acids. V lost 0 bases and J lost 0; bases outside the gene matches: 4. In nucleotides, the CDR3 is TGTGCCATCAGTGAGTCGTTCGGACTAGCGGGAAGCACAGATACGCAGTATTTT. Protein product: CAISESFGLAGSTDTQYF.

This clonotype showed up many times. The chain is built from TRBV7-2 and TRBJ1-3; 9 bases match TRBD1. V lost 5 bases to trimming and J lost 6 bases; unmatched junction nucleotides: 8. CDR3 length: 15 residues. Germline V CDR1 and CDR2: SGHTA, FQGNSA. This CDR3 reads CASSPSTGGKNTIYF. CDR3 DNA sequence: TGTGCCAGCAGCCCTTCCACAGGGGGCAAAAACACCATATATTTT.

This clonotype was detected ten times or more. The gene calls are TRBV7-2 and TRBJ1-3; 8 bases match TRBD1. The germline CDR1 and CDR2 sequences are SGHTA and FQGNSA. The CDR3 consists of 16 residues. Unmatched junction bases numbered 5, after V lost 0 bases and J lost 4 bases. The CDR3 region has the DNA TGTGCCAGCAGCTTAGCTCCTAGGACAGGGGGAAACACCATATATTTT. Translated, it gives CASSLAPRTGGNTIYF.

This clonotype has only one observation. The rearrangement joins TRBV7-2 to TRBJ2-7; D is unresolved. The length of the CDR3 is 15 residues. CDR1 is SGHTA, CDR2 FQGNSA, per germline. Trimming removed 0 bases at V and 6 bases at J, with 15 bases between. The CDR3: CASSLASLSTGEQYF. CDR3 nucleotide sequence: TGTGCCAGCAGCTTAGCTAGTTTGAGCACCGGCGAGCAGTACTTC.

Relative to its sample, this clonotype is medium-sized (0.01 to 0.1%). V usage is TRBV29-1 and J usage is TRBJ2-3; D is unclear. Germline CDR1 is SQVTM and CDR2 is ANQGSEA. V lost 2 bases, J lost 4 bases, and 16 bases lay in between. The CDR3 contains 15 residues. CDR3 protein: CSVEPQGRAADTQYF. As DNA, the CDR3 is TGCAGCGTTGAACCCCAAGGTCGTGCCGCAGATACGCAGTATTTT.

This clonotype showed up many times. CDR3 in amino acids: CASSPTIAGGTEAFF. The CDR3 nucleotides are TGTGCCAGCTCACCTACGATAGCAGGGGGCACTGAAGCTTTCTTT. The chain couples TRBV18 to TRBJ1-1, with 7 nucleotides matching TRBD1. Germline assignment: CDR1 KGHSH and CDR2 LQKENI. This CDR3 spans 15 amino acids. V was pared by 3 bases and J by 4 bases, with 8 bases of the junction left unmatched.

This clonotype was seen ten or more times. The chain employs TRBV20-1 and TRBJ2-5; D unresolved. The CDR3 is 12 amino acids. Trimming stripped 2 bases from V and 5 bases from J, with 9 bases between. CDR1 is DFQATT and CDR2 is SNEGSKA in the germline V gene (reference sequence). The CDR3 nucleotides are TGCAGTGCTAGACTAGTTTTGGAGACCCAGTACTTC. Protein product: CSARLVLETQYF.

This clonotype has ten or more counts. The CDR3 DNA reads TGTGCCAGCAGTTACGGGGGGGAGGGCACTGAAGCTTTCTTT. This translates into CASSYGGEGTEAFF. The V call is TRBV6-5, the J call TRBJ1-1, with D possibly being TRBD1 (5 bases). V was cut by 2 bases and J by 4 bases, with 11 bases left in between. The CDR3 has 14 residues. Germline CDR1 is MNHEY and CDR2 is SVGAGI.

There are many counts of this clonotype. The CDR3 DNA is TGCAGCGTTGCCCGTGGGCAGCGGATGTACGAGCAGTACTTC. It translates to CSVARGQRMYEQYF. The rearrangement links TRBV29-1 to TRBJ2-7, with D maybe TRBD2 (5 bases). The germline V gene encodes CDR1 SQVTM and CDR2 ANQGSEA. The CDR3 is made up of 14 amino acids. Trimming left V 4 bases short and J 4 bases short, with 17 bases between.

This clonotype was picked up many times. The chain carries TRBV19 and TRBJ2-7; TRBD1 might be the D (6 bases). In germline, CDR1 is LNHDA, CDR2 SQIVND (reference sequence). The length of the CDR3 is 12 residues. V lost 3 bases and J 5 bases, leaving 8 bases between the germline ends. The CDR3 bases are TGTGCCAGTAGTATCAGGGGAAACGAGCAGTACTTC. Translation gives CASSIRGNEQYF.

CDR3 sequence (DNA): TGCAGTGCTAGAGCTTTCCTAGCGGGGCGAACAGATACGCAGTATTTT. Its translation is CSARAFLAGRTDTQYF. The rearrangement joins TRBV20-1 to TRBJ2-3; 9 bases match TRBD2. Per germline, CDR1 DFQATT and CDR2 SNEGSKA (reference sequence). J was trimmed by 3 bases and V by 1 base; bases with no gene match: 8. The CDR3 consists of 16 residues.